One and the same sample provided the 5 T cell receptor beta chains below, sequenced in a study of regulatory T cells in long-lasting Graves disease. Sample time point: newly diagnosed GD, antithyroid drugs for less than 3 months. The authors made the TCR library using RNA they extracted from PBMCs. Relying on iRepertoire HTBI primers and Arm-PCR of CDR3 regions, the team built TCR beta libraries. In TCRdb, the multiplex PCR reads were re-called with MiXCR into one record per CDR3 protein. The table has around 480,000 distinct CDR3 sequences, around 15% seen once. This sample also belongs to another study, concerning T cells in Graves' hyperthyroidism and ophthalmopathy.

The input for sequencing was peripheral blood mononuclear cells (PBMCs), taken at new diagnosis, from a patient treated with antithyroid drugs. The receptors here all came from a middle-aged man with Graves disease.

The chain has TRBV24-1 and TRBJ1-5; 9 bases are shared with TRBD1. The CDR3 is 15 amino acids. CDR1 and CDR2 (germline): KGHDR, SFDVKD. V dropped 4 bases and J dropped 6; count of bases not matched to a gene: 6. The CDR3 nucleotides read TGTGCCACCAGTGAGGGACAGGGAATTAGTCAGCCCCAGCATTTT. This sequence encodes CATSEGQGISQPQHF.

This clonotype was counted many times. The chain has TRBV7-3 and TRBJ2-3; TRBD2 agrees at 8 bases. Germline loops: CDR1 SGHTA, CDR2 FQGTGA. Unmatched junction bases numbered 7, after V lost 4 bases and J lost 4 bases. CDR3 length equals 15 residues. CDR3 region: CASSSKRGTADTQYF. In nucleotides, the CDR3 is TGTGCCAGCAGCTCCAAGCGGGGGACGGCAGATACGCAGTATTTT.

Regarding this clonotype: A far bigger clonotype differs at one base, so this is likely a read error. The V call is TRBV7-2, the J call TRBJ2-5, with TRBD2 matching over 11 bases. CDR1 and CDR2 from the germline V gene are SGHTA and FQGNSA. The CDR3 is 16 amino acids. The CDR3 is CVSSSTGLADQETQYF. CDR3 DNA sequence: TGTGTCAGCAGTTCGACGGGACTAGCGGACCAAGAGACCCAGTACTTC.

This clonotype was counted ten times or more. The J gene is TRBJ2-3, the V gene TRBV30, with TRBD1 matching over 7 bases. Germline trimming cut 2 bases from V and 3 bases from J; bases unmatched to any gene: 2. Germline lookup yields CDR1 GTSNPN and CDR2 SVGIG (reference sequence). CDR3 length: 13 residues. CDR3: CAWSRQGTDTQYF. The CDR3 nucleotides read TGTGCCTGGAGTAGACAGGGAACAGATACGCAGTATTTT. The complete variable domain, with remaining parts taken from reference TRBV30 and TRBJ2-3, reads SQTIHQWPATLVQPVGSPLSLECTVEGTSNPNLYWYRQAAGRGLQLLFYSVGIGQISSEVPQNLSASRPQDRQFILSSKKLLLSDSGFYLCAWSRQGTDTQYFGPGTRLTVL.

This clonotype was seen many times. This chain uses TRBV2 with TRBJ2-1; the D gene is possibly TRBD1 (5 bases). Trimming cost V 7 bases and J 7 bases, with 17 bases left between them. CDR3 length: 14 amino acids. The germline gives CDR1 SNHLY, CDR2 FYNNEI. CDR3 amino acids: CASTLLGVVNEQFF. The DNA for the CDR3 is TGTGCCAGCACCCTCCTAGGGGTGGTTAATGAGCAGTTCTTC. Looking up the rest from reference TRBV2 and TRBJ2-1 gives the full variable domain: EPEVTQTPSHQVTQMGQEVILRCVPISNHLYFYWYRQILGQKVEFLVSFYNNEISEKSEIFDDQFSVERPDGSNFTLKIRSTKLEDSAMYFCASTLLGVVNEQFFGPGTRLTVL.